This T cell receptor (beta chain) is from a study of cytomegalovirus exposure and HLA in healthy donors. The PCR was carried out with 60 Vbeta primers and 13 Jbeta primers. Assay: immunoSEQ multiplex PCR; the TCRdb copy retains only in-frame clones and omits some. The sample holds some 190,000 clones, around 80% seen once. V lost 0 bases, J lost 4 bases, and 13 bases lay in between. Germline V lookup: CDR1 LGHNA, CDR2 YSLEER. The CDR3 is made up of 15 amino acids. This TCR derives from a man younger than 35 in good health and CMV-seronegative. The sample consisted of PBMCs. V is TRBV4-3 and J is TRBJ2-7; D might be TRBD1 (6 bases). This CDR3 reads CASSQDWAGDYEQYF. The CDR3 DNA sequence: TGCGCCAGCAGCCAAGATTGGGCAGGGGATTACGAGCAGTACTTC.